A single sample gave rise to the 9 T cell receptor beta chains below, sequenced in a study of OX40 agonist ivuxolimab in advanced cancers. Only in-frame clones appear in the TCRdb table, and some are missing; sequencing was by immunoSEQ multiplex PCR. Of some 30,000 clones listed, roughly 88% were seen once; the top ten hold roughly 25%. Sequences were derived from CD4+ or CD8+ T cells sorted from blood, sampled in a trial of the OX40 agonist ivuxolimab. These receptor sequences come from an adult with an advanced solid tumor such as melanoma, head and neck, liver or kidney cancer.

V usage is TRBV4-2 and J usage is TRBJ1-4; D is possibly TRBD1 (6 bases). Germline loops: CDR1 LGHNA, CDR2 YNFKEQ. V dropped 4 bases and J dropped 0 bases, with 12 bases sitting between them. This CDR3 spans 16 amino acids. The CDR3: CASSPNYRATNEKLFF. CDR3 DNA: TGTGCCAGCAGCCCTAACTACAGGGCAACTAATGAAAAACTGTTTTTT.

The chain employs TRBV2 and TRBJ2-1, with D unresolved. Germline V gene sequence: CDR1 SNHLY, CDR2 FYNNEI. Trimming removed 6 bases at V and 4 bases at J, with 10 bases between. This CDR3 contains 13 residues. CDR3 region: CASRARSYNEQFF. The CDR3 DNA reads TGTGCCAGCAGGGCACGTTCGTACAATGAGCAGTTCTTC. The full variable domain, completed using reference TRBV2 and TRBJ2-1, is EPEVTQTPSHQVTQMGQEVILRCVPISNHLYFYWYRQILGQKVEFLVSFYNNEISEKSEIFDDQFSVERPDGSNFTLKIRSTKLEDSAMYFCASRARSYNEQFFGPGTRLTVL.

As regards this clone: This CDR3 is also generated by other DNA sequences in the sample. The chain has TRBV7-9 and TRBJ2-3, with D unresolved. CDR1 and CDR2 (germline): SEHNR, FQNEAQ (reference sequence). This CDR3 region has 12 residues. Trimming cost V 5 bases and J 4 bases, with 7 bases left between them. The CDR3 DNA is TGTGCCAGCAGCCCAGGCCCAGATACGCAGTATTTT. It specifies CASSPGPDTQYF.

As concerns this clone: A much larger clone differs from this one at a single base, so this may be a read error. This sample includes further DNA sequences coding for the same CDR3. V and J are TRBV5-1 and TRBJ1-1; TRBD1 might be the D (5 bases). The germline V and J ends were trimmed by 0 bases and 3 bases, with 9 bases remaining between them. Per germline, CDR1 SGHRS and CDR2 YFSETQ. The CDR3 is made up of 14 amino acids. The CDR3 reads CASSLAGGYTEAFF. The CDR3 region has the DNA TGCGCCAGCAGCTTGGCCGGGGGTTACACTGAAGCTTTCTTT. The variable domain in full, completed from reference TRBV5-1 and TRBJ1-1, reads KAGVTQTPRYLIKTRGQQVTLSCSPISGHRSVSWYQQTPGQGLQFLFEYFSETQRNKGNFPGRFSGRQFSNSRSEMNVSTLELGDSALYLCASSLAGGYTEAFFGQGTRLTVV.

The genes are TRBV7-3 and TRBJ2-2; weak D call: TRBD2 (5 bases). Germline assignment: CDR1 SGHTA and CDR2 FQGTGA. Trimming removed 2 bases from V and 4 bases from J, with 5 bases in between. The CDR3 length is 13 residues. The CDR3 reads CASSLGGTGELFF. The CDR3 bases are TGTGCCAGCAGCTTAGGAGGCACCGGGGAGCTGTTTTTT.

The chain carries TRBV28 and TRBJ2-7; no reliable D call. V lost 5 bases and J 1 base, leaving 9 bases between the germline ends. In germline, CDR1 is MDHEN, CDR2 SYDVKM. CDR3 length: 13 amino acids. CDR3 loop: CASSIHRSYEQYF. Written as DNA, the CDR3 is TGTGCCAGCAGTATCCACCGGTCCTACGAGCAGTACTTC.

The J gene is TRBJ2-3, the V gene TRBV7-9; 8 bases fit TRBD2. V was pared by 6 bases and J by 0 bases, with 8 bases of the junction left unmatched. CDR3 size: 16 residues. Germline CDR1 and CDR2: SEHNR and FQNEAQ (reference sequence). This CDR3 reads CASRQTSGVSTDTQYF. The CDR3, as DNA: TGTGCCAGCAGGCAAACTAGCGGAGTGAGCACAGATACGCAGTATTTT.

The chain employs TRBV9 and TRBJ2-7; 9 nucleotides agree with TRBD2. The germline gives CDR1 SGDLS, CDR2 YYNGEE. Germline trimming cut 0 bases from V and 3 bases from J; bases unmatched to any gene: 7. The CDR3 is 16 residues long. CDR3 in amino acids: CASSVGAASGIYEQYF. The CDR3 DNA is TGTGCCAGCAGCGTAGGAGCGGCTAGCGGGATCTACGAGCAGTACTTC.

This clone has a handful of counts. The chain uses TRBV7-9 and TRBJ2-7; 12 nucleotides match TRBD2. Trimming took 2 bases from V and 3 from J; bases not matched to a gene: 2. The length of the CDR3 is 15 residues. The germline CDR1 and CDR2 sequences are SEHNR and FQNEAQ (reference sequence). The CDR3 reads CASSLRLAGDYEQYF. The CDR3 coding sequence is TGTGCCAGCAGCTTACGACTAGCGGGAGACTACGAGCAGTACTTC.